This T cell receptor (beta chain) is drawn from a study of T cell responses to AZD1222 COVID-19 vaccine (dated by TCRdb to the early 2020s). As for the study more broadly: AZD1222 recipients whose second dose came at about 4 weeks and those whose second dose came at about 12 weeks were combined into one group, since spike-specific TCR depth and breadth did not differ between the two schedules. TCR sequencing covered some 250 trial participants: 200 to 210 given two doses of AZD1222 and about 26 given two doses of MenACWY control vaccine. Trial participants were enrolled by age into 18-55, 56-69 and 70-plus year subgroups, with about 150, 28 and 57 TCR-sequenced participants respectively.

This sample's time point label indicates: baseline before first vaccination. Vaccinee samples came from UK trials COV001 and COV002, including a single-blind randomized controlled phase 2/3 trial of AZD1222 (ChAdOx1 nCoV-19) in healthy adults. For TCRbeta chain sequencing, PBMC samples were collected from trial participants at day 0 and at day 28 after the second dose. The CDR3 regions of human TCRbeta chains were subjected to immunosequencing. The paper's processing steps were these. TCRs in the repertoires were compared against a reference library of SARS-CoV-2-specific TCRs that had been generated with the MIRA antigen-specificity platform. Breadth meant the fraction of unique TCRs that were SARS-CoV-2-associated, whereas depth meant the fraction of total T cells that were SARS-CoV-2-associated. Using the MIRA data, every spike-specific TCR was mapped to the spike region that the TCR reacted to and assigned to either a CD4 or a CD8 class. Log10-transformed breadth and depth values were compared by one-way ANOVA with Sidak's multiple comparisons tests. Here the immuneACCESS table is served through TCRdb, limited to in-frame sequences with V and J called. Missing clones are a known gap in these copies; in checked studies unresolved V genes cover under half, and the rest lacks a known reason. That table supplies the V and J calls and clone size; D and trimming were determined from the DNA. This sample is represented by 90,000 to 150,000 clones; around 86% of them were singletons. In total, the top ten clones hold approximately 1.2% of the sample.

Overall study outcomes, separate from this receptor: Vaccine-associated CD4 TCRs spanned the whole spike protein, with dominant responses in regions 160-218 and 743-854. No day 14 peak-response samples were available, so repertoires were characterized only after the peak T cell response. Nearly half of unique spike-specific TCRs reportedly recognized epitopes outside regions mutated in the B.1.351 and B.1.1.7 variants. The 56-69-year group was small, and its depth increase did not reach significance, likely because of low power. After two AZD1222 doses, spike-specific TCR breadth and depth were significantly higher than at day 0 and than in MenACWY recipients. Conclusions about previously exposed vaccinees are limited because only six or seven AZD1222 recipients were SARS-CoV-2 seropositive at baseline. Most participants were white British and females outnumbered males, and the authors suggested that clonal diversity may have been underestimated.

Comment on this clone: What antigen it recognizes has not been identified. No per-base quality is available; no much larger clone lies one base away.

The sequenced sample was peripheral blood, obtained on day 0 of AZD1222 vaccination. The receptor was derived from an adult in good health.

The nucleotides are TGTGCCAGCAGCTTCACCGGGACGGCAGATACGCAGTATTTT. It codes for CASSFTGTADTQYF. The chain employs TRBV11-3 and TRBJ2-3, with the D gene possibly TRBD1 or TRBD2, each one fitting 5 bases. Counted from cysteine to phenylalanine, this CDR3 has 14 amino acids. Only CDR3 DNA is held: 42 bases, read in frame from base 1. V is reduced by 3 bases and J by 4 bases, leaving a spacing of 11 bases between them. CDR1 and CDR2 (SGHNT, YENEEA) derive from the germline V gene.